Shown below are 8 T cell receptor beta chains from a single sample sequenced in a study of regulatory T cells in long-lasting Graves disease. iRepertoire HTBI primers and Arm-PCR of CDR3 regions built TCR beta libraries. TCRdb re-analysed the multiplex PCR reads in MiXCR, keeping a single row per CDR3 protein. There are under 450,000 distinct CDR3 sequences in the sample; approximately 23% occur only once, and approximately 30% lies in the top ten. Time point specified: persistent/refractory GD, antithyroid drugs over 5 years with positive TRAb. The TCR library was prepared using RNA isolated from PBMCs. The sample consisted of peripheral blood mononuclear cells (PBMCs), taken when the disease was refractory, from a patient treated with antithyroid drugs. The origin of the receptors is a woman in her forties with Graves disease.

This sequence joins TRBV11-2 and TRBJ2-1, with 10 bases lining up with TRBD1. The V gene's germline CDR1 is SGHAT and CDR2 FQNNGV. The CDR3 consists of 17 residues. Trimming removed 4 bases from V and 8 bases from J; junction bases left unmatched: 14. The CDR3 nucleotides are TGTGCCAGCAGCTCCCTACGACCGGGACAGGGGTTTCATGAGCAGTTCTTC. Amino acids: CASSSLRPGQGFHEQFF.

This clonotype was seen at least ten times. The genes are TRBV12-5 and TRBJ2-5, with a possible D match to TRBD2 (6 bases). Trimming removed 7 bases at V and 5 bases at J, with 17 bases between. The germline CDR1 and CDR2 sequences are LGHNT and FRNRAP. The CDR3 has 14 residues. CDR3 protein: CASDSPGARETQYF. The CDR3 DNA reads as TGTGCTAGTGACAGCCCGGGAGCTAGGGAGACCCAGTACTTC. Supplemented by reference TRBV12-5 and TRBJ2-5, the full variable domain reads DARVTQTPRHKVTEMGQEVTMRCQPILGHNTVFWYRQTMMQGLELLAYFRNRAPLDDSGMPKDRFSAEMPDATLATLKIQPSEPRDSAVYFCASDSPGARETQYFGPGTRLLVL.

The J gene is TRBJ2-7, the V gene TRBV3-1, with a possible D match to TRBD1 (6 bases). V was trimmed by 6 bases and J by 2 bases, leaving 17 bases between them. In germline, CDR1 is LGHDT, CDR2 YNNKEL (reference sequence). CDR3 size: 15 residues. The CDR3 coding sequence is TGTGCCAGCAGTTGCAGGGGACACCTTCCCTACGAGCAGTACTTC. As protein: CASSCRGHLPYEQYF.

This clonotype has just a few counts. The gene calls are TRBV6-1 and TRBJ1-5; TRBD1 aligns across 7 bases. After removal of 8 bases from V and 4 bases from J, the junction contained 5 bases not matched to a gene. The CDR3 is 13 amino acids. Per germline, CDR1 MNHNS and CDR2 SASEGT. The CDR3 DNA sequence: TGTGCCAGCGGCCAGGGGGTAAATCAGCCCCAGCATTTT. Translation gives CASGQGVNQPQHF.

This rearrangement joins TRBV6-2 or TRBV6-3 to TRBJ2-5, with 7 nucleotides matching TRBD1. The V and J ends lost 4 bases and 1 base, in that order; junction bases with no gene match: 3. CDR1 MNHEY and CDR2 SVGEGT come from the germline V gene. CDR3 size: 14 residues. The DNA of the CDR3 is TGTGCCAGCAGTTCGACAGGGCTCCAAGAGACCCAGTACTTC. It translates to CASSSTGLQETQYF.

Here the CDR3 reads CSARVRRTGNTEAFF. The CDR3 DNA sequence: TGCAGTGCTAGAGTAAGGAGGACAGGAAACACTGAAGCTTTCTTT. The chain combines TRBV20-1 with TRBJ1-1; 7 bases are a match to TRBD1. The V segment lost 1 base and the J segment 2 bases; nucleotides outside the gene matches: 7. The CDR3 spans 15 residues. Germline V gene lookup returns CDR1 DFQATT and CDR2 SNEGSKA (reference sequence).

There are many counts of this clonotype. CDR3 in amino acids: CASSFHGGLSEKLFF. For the CDR3, the DNA is TGTGCCAGCAGCTTTCACGGGGGGCTGAGTGAAAAACTGTTTTTT. The J gene is TRBJ1-4, the V gene TRBV11-2; possible D gene TRBD1, 6 bases. V was cut by 3 bases and J by 7 bases, with 15 bases left in between. This CDR3 region has 15 residues. The germline V gene has CDR1 SGHAT and CDR2 FQNNGV. Variable domain in full (rest from reference TRBV11-2 and TRBJ1-4): EAGVAQSPRYKIIEKRQSVAFWCNPISGHATLYWYQQILGQGPKLLIQFQNNGVVDDSQLPKDRFSAERLKGVDSTLKIQPAKLEDSAVYLCASSFHGGLSEKLFFGSGTQLSVL.

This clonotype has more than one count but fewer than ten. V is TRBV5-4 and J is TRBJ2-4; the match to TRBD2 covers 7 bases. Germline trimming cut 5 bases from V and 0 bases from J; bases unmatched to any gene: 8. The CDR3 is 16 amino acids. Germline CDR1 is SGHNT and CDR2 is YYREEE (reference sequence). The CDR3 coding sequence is TGTGCCAGCAGTCCAGCGGGGACCTTAGCCAAAAACATTCAGTACTTC. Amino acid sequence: CASSPAGTLAKNIQYF.